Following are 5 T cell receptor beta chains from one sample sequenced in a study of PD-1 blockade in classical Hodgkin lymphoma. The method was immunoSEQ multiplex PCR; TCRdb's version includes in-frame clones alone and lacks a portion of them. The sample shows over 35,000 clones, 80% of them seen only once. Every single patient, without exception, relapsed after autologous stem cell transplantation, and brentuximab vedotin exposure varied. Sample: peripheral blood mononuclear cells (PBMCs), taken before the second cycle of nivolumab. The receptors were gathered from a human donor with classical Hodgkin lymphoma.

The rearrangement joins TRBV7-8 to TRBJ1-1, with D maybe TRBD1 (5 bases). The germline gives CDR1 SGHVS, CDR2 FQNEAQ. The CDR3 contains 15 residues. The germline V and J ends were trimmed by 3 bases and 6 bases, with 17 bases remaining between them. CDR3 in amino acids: CASSLAPWGGSEAFF. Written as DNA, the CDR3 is TGTGCCAGCAGCTTGGCCCCCTGGGGGGGGTCTGAAGCTTTCTTT.

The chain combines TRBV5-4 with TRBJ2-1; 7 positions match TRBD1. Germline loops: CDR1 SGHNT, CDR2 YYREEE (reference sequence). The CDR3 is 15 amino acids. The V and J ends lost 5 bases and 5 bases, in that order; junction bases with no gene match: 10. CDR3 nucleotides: TGTGCCAGCAGTTGGGACAGTTATTCAAACAATGAGCAGTTCTTC. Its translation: CASSWDSYSNNEQFF.

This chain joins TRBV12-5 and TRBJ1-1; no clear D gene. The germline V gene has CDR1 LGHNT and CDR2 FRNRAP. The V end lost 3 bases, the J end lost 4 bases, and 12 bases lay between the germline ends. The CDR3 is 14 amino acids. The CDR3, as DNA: TGTGCTAGTGGTTTAGGAATACATCTCACTGAAGCTTTCTTT. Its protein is CASGLGIHLTEAFF.

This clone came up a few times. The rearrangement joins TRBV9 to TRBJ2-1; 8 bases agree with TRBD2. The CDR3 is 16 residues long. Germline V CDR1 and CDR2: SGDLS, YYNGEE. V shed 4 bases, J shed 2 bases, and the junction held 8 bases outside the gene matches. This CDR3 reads CASSRGGGRAYNEQFF. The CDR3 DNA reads TGTGCCAGCAGCCGAGGCGGGGGGCGGGCCTACAATGAGCAGTTCTTC.

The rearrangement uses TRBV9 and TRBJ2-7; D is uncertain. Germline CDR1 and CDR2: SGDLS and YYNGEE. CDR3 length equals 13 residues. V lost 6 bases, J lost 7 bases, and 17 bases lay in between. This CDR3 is CASTETAVGEQYF. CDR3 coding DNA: TGTGCCAGCACGGAGACGGCTGTTGGGGAGCAGTACTTC.